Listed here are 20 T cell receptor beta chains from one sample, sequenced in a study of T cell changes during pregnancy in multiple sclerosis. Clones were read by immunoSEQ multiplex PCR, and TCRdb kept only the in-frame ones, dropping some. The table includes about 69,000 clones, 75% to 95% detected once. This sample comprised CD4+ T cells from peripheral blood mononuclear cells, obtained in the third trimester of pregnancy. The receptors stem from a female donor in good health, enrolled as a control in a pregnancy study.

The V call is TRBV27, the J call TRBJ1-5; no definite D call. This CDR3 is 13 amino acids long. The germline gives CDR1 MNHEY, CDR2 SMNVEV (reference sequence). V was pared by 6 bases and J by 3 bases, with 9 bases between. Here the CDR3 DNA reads TGTGCCAGCAGCCCAGGTATCAATCAGCCCCAGCATTTT. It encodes CASSPGINQPQHF.

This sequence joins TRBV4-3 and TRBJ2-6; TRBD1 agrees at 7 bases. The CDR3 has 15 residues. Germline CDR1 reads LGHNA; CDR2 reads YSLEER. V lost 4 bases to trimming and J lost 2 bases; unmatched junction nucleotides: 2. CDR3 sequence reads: CASSRTGAGANVLTF. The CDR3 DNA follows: TGCGCCAGCAGCCGAACAGGGGCTGGGGCCAACGTCCTGACTTTC.

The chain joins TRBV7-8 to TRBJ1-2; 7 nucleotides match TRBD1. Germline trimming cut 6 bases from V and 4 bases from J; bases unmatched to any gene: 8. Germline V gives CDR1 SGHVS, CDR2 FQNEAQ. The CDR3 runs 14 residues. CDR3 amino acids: CASREDRVGYGYTF. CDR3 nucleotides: TGTGCCAGCAGAGAAGACAGGGTTGGCTATGGCTACACCTTC.

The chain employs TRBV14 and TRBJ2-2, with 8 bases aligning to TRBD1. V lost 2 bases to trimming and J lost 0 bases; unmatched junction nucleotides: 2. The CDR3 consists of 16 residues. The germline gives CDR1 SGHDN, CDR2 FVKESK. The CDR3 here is CASSQMGQANTGELFF. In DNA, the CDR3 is TGTGCCAGCAGCCAAATGGGACAGGCGAACACCGGGGAGCTGTTTTTT. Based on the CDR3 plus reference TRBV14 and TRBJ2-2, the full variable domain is EAGVTQFPSHSVIEKGQTVTLRCDPISGHDNLYWYRRVMGKEIKFLLHFVKESKQDESGMPNNRFLAERTGGTYSTLKVQPAELEDSGVYFCASSQMGQANTGELFFGEGSRLTVL.

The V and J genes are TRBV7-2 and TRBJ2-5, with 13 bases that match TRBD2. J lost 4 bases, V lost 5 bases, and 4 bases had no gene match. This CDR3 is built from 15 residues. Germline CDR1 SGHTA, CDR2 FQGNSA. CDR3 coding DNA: TGTGCCAGCAGCCCGGGACTAGCGGGGTCAGAGACCCAGTACTTC. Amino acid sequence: CASSPGLAGSETQYF.

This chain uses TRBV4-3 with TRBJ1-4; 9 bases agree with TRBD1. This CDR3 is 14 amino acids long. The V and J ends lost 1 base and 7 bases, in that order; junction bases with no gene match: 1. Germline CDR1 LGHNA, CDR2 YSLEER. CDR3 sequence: CASSQGTGVEKLFF. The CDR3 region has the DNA TGCGCCAGCAGCCAAGGGACAGGGGTTGAAAAACTGTTTTTT.

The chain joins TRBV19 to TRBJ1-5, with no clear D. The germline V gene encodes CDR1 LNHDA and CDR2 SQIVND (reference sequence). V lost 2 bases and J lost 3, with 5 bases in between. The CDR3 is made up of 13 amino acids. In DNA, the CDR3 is TGTGCCAGTAGTATAAGAGCCAATCAGCCCCAGCATTTT. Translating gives CASSIRANQPQHF.

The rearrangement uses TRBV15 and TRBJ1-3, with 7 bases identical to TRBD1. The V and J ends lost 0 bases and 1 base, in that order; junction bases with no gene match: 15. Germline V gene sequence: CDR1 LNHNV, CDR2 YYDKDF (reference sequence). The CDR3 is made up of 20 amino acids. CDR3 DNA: TGTGCCACCAGCAGAGATTACGGGACAGACCAAAGGGGTTCTGGAAACACCATATATTTT. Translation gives CATSRDYGTDQRGSGNTIYF.

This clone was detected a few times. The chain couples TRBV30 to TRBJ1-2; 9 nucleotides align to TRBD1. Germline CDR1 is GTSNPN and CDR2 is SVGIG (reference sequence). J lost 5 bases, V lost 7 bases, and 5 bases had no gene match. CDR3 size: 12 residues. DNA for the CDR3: TGTGCCTATTTGACAGGGGGTTATGGCTACACCTTC. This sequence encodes CAYLTGGYGYTF.

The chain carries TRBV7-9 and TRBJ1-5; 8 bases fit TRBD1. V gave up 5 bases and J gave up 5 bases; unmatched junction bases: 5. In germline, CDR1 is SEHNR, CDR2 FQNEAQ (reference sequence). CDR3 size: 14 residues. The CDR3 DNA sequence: TGTGCCAGCAGCCTAGGACAGGGATATCAGCCCCAGCATTTT. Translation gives CASSLGQGYQPQHF.

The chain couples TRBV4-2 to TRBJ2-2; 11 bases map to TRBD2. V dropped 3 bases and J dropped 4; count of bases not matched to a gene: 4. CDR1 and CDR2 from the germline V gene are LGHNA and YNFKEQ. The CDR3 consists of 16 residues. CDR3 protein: CASSQSSGGFTGELFF. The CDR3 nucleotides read TGTGCCAGCAGCCAGTCTAGCGGGGGGTTCACCGGGGAGCTGTTTTTT.

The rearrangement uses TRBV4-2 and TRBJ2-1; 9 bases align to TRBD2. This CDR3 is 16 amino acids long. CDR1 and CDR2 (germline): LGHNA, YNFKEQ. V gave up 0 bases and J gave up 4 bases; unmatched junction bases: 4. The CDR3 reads CASSQEWLAGYNEQFF. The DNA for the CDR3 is TGTGCCAGCAGCCAAGAGTGGCTAGCGGGGTACAATGAGCAGTTCTTC.

The CDR3 spells CASSIEGEGDTQYF. The CDR3 DNA is TGTGCCAGTAGTATTGAGGGGGAAGGAGATACGCAGTATTTT. The chain employs TRBV19 and TRBJ2-3, with a weak D call TRBD1 (6 bases). V lost 3 bases and J lost 5, with 12 bases in between. From germline, CDR1 is LNHDA and CDR2 SQIVND (reference sequence). The CDR3 has 14 amino acids.

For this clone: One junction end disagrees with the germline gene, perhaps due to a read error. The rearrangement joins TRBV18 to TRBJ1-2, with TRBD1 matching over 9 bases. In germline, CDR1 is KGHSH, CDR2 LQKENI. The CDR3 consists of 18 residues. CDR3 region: CASSPLPGTGFEDYGYTF. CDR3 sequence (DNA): TGTGCCAGCTCCCCACTCCCCGGGACAGGGTTTGAGGACTATGGCTACACCTTC.

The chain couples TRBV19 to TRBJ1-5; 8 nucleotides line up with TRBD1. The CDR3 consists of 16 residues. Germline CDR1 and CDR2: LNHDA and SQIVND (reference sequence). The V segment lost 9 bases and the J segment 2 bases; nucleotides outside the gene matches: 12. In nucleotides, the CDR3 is TGTGCCAGCACTTTTCGATCGACAGGGGGCAATCAGCCCCAGCATTTT. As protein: CASTFRSTGGNQPQHF. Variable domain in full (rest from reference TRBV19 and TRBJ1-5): DGGITQSPKYLFRKEGQNVTLSCEQNLNHDAMYWYRQDPGQGLRLIYYSQIVNDFQKGDIAEGYSVSREKKESFPLTVTSAQKNPTAFYLCASTFRSTGGNQPQHFGDGTRLSIL.

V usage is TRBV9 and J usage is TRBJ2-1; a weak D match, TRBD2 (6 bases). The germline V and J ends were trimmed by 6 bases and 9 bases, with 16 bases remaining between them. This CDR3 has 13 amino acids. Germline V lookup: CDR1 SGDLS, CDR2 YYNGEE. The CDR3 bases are TGTGCCAGCAACAGACTAGAAATTGGTGAGCAGTTCTTC. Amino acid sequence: CASNRLEIGEQFF.

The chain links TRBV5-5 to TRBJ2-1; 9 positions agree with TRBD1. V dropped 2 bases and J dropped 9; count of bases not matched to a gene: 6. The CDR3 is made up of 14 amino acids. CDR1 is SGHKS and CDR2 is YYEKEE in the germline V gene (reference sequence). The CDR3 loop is CASSLGQGMGEQFF. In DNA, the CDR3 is TGTGCCAGCAGCTTAGGACAGGGGATGGGTGAGCAGTTCTTC.

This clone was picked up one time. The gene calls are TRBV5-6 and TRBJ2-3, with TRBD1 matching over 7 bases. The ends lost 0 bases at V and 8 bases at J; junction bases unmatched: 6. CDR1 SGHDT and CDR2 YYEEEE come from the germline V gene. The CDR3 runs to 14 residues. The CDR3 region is CASSLERGPGTQYF. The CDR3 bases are TGTGCCAGCAGCTTGGAAAGGGGGCCAGGTACGCAGTATTTT.

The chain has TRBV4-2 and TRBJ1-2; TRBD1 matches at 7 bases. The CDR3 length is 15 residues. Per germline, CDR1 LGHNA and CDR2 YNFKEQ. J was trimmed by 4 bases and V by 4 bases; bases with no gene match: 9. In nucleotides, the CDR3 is TGTGCCAGCAGCCCTGTGGCGGGACAGACCTATGGCTACACCTTC. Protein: CASSPVAGQTYGYTF.

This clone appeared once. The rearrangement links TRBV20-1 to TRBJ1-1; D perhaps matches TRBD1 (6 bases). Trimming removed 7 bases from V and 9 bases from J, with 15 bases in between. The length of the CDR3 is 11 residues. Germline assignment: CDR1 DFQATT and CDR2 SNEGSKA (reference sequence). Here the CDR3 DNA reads TGCAGTGTCAAAGGGGGGGGGAAAGCTTTCTTT. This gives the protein CSVKGGGKAFF.